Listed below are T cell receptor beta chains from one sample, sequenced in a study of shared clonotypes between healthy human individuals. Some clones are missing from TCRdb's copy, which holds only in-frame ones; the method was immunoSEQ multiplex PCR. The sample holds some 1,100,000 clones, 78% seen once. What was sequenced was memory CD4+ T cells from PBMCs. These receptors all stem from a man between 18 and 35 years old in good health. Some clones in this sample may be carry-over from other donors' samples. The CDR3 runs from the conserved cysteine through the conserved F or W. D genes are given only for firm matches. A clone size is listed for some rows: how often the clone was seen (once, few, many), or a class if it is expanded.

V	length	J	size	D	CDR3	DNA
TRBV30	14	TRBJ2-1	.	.	CAWSVGRGYNEQFF	TGTGCCTGGAGTGTAGGCCGGGGTTACAATGAGCAGTTCTTC
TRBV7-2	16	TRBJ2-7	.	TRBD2	CASSLSSAGGKDEQYF	TGTGCCAGCAGCCTTTCATCAGCGGGGGGGAAGGACGAGCAGTACTTC
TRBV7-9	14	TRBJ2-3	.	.	CASSLSQGIDTQYF	TGTGCCAGCAGCTTATCCCAGGGAATCGATACGCAGTATTTT
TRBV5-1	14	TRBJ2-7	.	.	CASSFGPRTYEQYF	TGCGCCAGCAGCTTCGGGCCTCGAACCTACGAGCAGTACTTC
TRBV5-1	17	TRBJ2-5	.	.	CASSPGVGSDSYGTQYF	TGCGCCAGCAGCCCGGGGGTTGGATCGGACTCTTATGGGACCCAGTACTTC
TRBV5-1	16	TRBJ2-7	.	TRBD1	CASSPSGRQGTYEQYF	TGCGCCAGCAGCCCGAGCGGCCGACAGGGGACCTACGAGCAGTACTTC
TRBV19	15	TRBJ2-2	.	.	CASRPGLGRTGELFF	TGTGCCAGTAGGCCCGGACTCGGGCGCACCGGGGAGCTGTTTTTT
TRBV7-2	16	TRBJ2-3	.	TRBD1	CASSLESGGVRDTQYF	TGTGCCAGCAGCTTAGAGTCAGGGGGCGTCAGGGATACGCAGTATTTT
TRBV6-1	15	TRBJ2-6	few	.	CASSEGGSGANVLTF	TGTGCCAGCAGTGAAGGGGGCTCTGGGGCCAACGTCCTGACTTTC
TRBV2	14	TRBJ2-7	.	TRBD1	CASRTDRELTEQYF	TGTGCCAGCAGGACGGACAGGGAGCTTACCGAGCAGTACTTC
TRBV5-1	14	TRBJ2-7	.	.	CASSSGTATYEQYF	TGCGCCAGCAGCTCCGGGACCGCTACCTACGAGCAGTACTTC
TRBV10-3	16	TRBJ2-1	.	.	CAISGSPVRDNNEQFF	TGTGCCATCAGTGGTAGTCCTGTACGGGATAACAATGAGCAGTTCTTC
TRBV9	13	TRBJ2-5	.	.	CASSVAGLKTQYF	TGTGCCAGCAGCGTAGCCGGGTTGAAGACCCAGTACTTC
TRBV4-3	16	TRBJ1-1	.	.	CASSQDVRQGGTEAFF	TGCGCCAGCAGCCAAGATGTTCGGCAGGGTGGCACTGAAGCTTTCTTT
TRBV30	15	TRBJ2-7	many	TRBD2	CAWSPRGLAGGKQYF	TGTGCCTGGAGCCCGAGGGGTCTAGCGGGAGGGAAGCAGTACTTC
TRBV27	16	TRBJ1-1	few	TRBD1	CASSSYGQGGNTEAFF	TGTGCCAGCAGTTCCTATGGACAGGGGGGGAACACTGAAGCTTTCTTT
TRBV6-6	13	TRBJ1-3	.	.	CASSLRPGNTIYF	TGTGCCAGCAGTTTACGGCCAGGGAACACCATATATTTT
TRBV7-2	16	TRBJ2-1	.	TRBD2	CASNGLAGGRWDEQFF	TGTGCCAGCAACGGACTAGCGGGAGGTCGGTGGGATGAGCAGTTCTTC
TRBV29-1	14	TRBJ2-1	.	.	CSVGLQSSYNEQFF	TGCAGCGTTGGTCTACAGAGTTCCTACAATGAGCAGTTCTTC
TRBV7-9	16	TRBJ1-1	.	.	CASSARTTRLGGEAFF	TGTGCCAGCAGCGCGCGCACCACGAGATTGGGGGGTGAAGCTTTCTTT
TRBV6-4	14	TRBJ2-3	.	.	CASSEGRRTDTQYF	TGTGCCAGCAGTGAGGGGCGAAGGACAGATACGCAGTATTTT
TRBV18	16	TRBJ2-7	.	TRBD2	CASSPAGTSGNYEQYF	TGTGCCAGCTCACCCGCCGGGACTAGCGGGAACTACGAGCAGTACTTC
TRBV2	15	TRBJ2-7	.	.	CASSDVASGSYEQYF	TGTGCCAGCAGTGACGTCGCCAGCGGCTCCTACGAGCAGTACTTC
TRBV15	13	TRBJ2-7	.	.	CATSRDPAYEQYF	TGTGCCACCAGCAGAGACCCAGCGTACGAGCAGTACTTC
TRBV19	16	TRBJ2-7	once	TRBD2	CASSDIGLAGTYEQYF	TGTGCCAGTAGCGACATCGGACTAGCGGGGACCTACGAGCAGTACTTC
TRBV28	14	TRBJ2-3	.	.	CASSGGGNTDTQYF	TGTGCCAGCAGTGGGGGAGGCAACACAGATACGCAGTATTTT
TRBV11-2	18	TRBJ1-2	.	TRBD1	CASSRKQGTSLMGYGYTF	TGTGCCAGCAGCCGAAAACAGGGGACTTCCCTAATGGGCTATGGCTACACCTTC
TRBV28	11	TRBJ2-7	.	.	CASSDPYEQYF	TGTGCCAGCAGCGATCCCTACGAGCAGTACTTC
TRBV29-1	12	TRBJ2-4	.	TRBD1	CSVVQGQNIQYF	TGCAGCGTTGTACAGGGGCAAAACATTCAGTACTTC
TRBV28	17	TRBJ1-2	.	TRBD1	CASSFRGRGKVGYGYTF	TGTGCCAGCAGTTTTAGAGGCAGGGGGAAGGTTGGCTATGGCTACACCTTC
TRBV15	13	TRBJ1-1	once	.	CATTPAGGTEAFF	TGTGCCACCACCCCGGCCGGGGGGACTGAAGCTTTCTTT
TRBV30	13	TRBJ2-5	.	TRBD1	CAWTYQGEETQYF	TGTGCCTGGACTTACCAGGGGGAAGAGACCCAGTACTTC
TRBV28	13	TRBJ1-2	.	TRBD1	CASKFSLQGGHTF	TGTGCCAGCAAGTTTTCCCTCCAAGGGGGCCACACCTTC
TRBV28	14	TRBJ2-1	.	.	CASVRAPSGVEQFF	TGTGCCAGCGTCCGGGCCCCCTCGGGCGTTGAGCAGTTCTTC
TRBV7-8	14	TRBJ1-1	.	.	CASSLTKEAREAFF	TGTGCCAGCAGCTTGACTAAGGAGGCTCGTGAAGCTTTCTTT
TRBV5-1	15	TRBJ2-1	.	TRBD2	CASSPIAGVMNEQFF	TGCGCCAGCAGTCCGATAGCGGGAGTGATGAATGAGCAGTTCTTC
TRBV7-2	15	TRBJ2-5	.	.	CASSPNRGGGETQYF	TGTGCCAGCAGCCCAAATAGGGGGGGAGGGGAGACCCAGTACTTC